Each of the 32 T cell receptor beta chains below was sequenced from the same sample in a study of T cell repertoires in cytomegalovirus infection. No antigens are known for them. TCRdb passed the reads through MiXCR, listing each CDR3 protein once. The table includes 750,000 to 950,000 distinct CDR3 sequences, almost 30% detected once. Sample: cultured CD8+ T cells from PBMCs, taken from culture after CMV antigen stimulation. These receptors were obtained from a human donor in good health (CMV status not recorded). Some clones in this sample may be carry-over from other donors' samples.

This clonotype was seen more than once but under ten times. The CDR3 DNA reads TGTGCCAGCAGTTACTCGAAGGGGGCGCTTGGAAACACCATATATTTT. It yields the protein CASSYSKGALGNTIYF. The rearrangement joins TRBV6-5 to TRBJ1-3, with 7 bases lining up with TRBD1. Germline CDR1 reads MNHEY; CDR2 reads SVGAGI. The J segment lost 3 bases and the V segment lost 0 bases, leaving 5 bases of the junction unmatched. CDR3 length equals 16 residues.

This clonotype was detected only a few times. The V call is TRBV4-1, the J call TRBJ2-7; no reliable D call. Germline CDR1 is MGHRA and CDR2 is YSYEKL. V lost 1 base and J lost 6, with 10 bases in between. This CDR3 has 13 residues. CDR3 amino acids: CASSQVVGSEQYV. The CDR3 DNA sequence: TGCGCCAGCAGCCAAGTCGTAGGATCCGAGCAGTACGTC.

The genes are TRBV12-5 and TRBJ2-3; perhaps TRBD2 as D (5 bases). Germline V lookup: CDR1 LGHNT, CDR2 FRNRAP. Trimming shortened V by 7 bases and J by 2 bases, and 13 bases separated the two germline ends. This CDR3 spans 14 amino acids. The CDR3 protein is CASEQPGVTDTQYF. Written as DNA, the CDR3 is TGTGCTAGTGAACAACCCGGGGTCACAGATACGCAGTATTTT.

The chain carries TRBV5-3 and TRBJ1-1; 10 bases are shared with TRBD1. TRBV5-3 carries the ORF label, with uncertain function. The V gene end was trimmed by 8 bases and the J gene end by 4 bases; junction bases not matched to a gene: 20. The CDR3 sequence is 18 residues long. As DNA, the CDR3 is TGTGCCAGCCTCCGGAACCCGACAGGGGGCTTATGGGCCACTGAAGCTTTCTTT. As protein: CASLRNPTGGLWATEAFF.

This clonotype was seen more than once but under ten times. V and J are TRBV2 and TRBJ2-3; TRBD1 matches at 7 bases. V lost 8 bases, J lost 2 bases, and 4 bases stayed unmatched. The CDR3 spans 13 residues. Germline assignment: CDR1 SNHLY and CDR2 FYNNEI. CDR3 region: CASPGQVTDTQYF. As DNA, the CDR3 is TGTGCCAGCCCCGGACAGGTCACAGATACGCAGTATTTT.

This chain connects TRBV6-1 to TRBJ2-6, with TRBD2 matching over 7 bases. The CDR3 is 16 residues long. The junction had 3 bases not matched to a gene; V was cut back by 2 bases and J by 2 bases. CDR1 and CDR2 (germline): MNHNS, SASEGT. The CDR3 DNA reads TGTGCCAGCAGTGAATGGGGGGGGACTGGGGCCAACGTCCTGACTTTC. Translating gives CASSEWGGTGANVLTF.

In its sample, this clonotype was seen a few times. The chain links TRBV19 to TRBJ2-5, with 13 bases lining up with TRBD2. Trimming removed 5 bases from V and 1 base from J; junction bases left unmatched: 4. CDR1 and CDR2 from the germline V gene are LNHDA and SQIVND (reference sequence). The CDR3 runs 16 residues. The CDR3 is CASSVGLAGSQETQYF. The CDR3 DNA is TGTGCCAGTAGTGTGGGACTAGCGGGGTCCCAAGAGACCCAGTACTTC. The variable domain in full, with the rest retrieved from reference TRBV19 and TRBJ2-5, is DGGITQSPKYLFRKEGQNVTLSCEQNLNHDAMYWYRQDPGQGLRLIYYSQIVNDFQKGDIAEGYSVSREKKESFPLTVTSAQKNPTAFYLCASSVGLAGSQETQYFGPGTRLLVL.

CDR3 DNA: TGCGCCAGCAGCCTCGACGCAGGAGATAATCAGCCCCAGCATTTT. Residues: CASSLDAGDNQPQHF. The V call is TRBV4-1, the J call TRBJ1-5; D gene uncertain. From germline, CDR1 is MGHRA and CDR2 YSYEKL. CDR3 length: 15 residues. V lost 4 bases, J lost 4 bases, and 14 bases lay in between.

The chain uses TRBV20-1 and TRBJ2-7; tentative D call: TRBD2 (6 bases). Germline CDR1 reads DFQATT; CDR2 reads SNEGSKA (reference sequence). This CDR3 spans 13 amino acids. Trimming stripped 3 bases from V and 7 bases from J, with 16 bases between. CDR3 sequence (DNA): TGCAGTGCTAGGCCCCGGAGGGGCTGGGAGCAGTACGTC. This sequence encodes CSARPRRGWEQYV.

This clonotype was recorded once. The J gene is TRBJ1-1, the V gene TRBV15; no reliable D call. Germline values: CDR1 LNHNV, CDR2 YYDKDF (reference sequence). This CDR3 region has 14 residues. Trimming pared 0 bases from V and 4 bases from J, leaving 9 bases between. CDR3 sequence reads: CATSRERGGTEAFF. Here the CDR3 DNA reads TGTGCCACCAGCAGAGAGCGGGGAGGCACTGAAGCTTTCTTT.

A single count supports this clonotype. The CDR3 protein is CSVEDIGGLAGFGELFF. CDR3 nucleotide sequence: TGCAGCGTTGAAGATATAGGGGGACTAGCGGGGTTCGGGGAGCTGTTTTTT. The J gene is TRBJ2-2, the V gene TRBV29-1; TRBD2 agrees at 13 bases. Trimming removed 0 bases from V and 7 bases from J; junction bases left unmatched: 8. This CDR3 has 17 amino acids. Germline CDR1 reads SQVTM; CDR2 reads ANQGSEA.

The rearrangement joins TRBV4-1 to TRBJ1-2; D gene ambiguous. CDR1 and CDR2 from the germline V gene are MGHRA and YSYEKL. This CDR3 has 15 amino acids. V was trimmed by 0 bases and J by 4 bases, leaving 12 bases between them. The CDR3 DNA reads TGCGCCAGCAGCCAAGAATCCGGGATCGGCTATGGCTACACCTTC. Translating gives CASSQESGIGYGYTF.

The CDR3 DNA follows: TGCGCCAGCAACGGGGGACAGGGCTATGGCTACACCTTC. Translating gives CASNGGQGYGYTF. J is TRBJ1-2 and V is TRBV5-1; TRBD1 aligns across 9 bases. CDR1 is SGHRS and CDR2 is YFSETQ in the germline V gene. CDR3 size: 13 residues. The V and J ends lost 6 bases and 4 bases, in that order; junction bases with no gene match: 4.

In this sample, this clonotype turned up many times. This chain links TRBV7-8 with TRBJ1-5; 8 bases are shared with TRBD1. CDR1 is SGHVS and CDR2 is FQNEAQ in the germline V gene. This CDR3 region has 17 residues. Germline trimming cut 5 bases from V and 1 base from J; bases unmatched to any gene: 10. The DNA of the CDR3 is TGTGCCAGCAGCCTAGACGGACAGGGAAGGAGCAATCAGCCCCAGCATTTT. Encoded protein: CASSLDGQGRSNQPQHF.

The chain has TRBV20-1 and TRBJ2-1, with D maybe TRBD2 (5 bases). The CDR3 spans 14 residues. V lost 1 base to trimming and J lost 8 bases, with 15 bases between them. From germline, CDR1 is DFQATT and CDR2 SNEGSKA (reference sequence). DNA of the CDR3: TGCAGTGCTAGAGGCCCGCGGGTAGAATATGAGCAGTTCTTC. Protein: CSARGPRVEYEQFF.

There are a few counts of this clonotype. The chain combines TRBV12-3 or TRBV12-4 with TRBJ2-2; maybe TRBD1 (6 bases). V was cut by 1 base and J by 7 bases, with 13 bases left in between. The CDR3 has 15 amino acids. The CDR3: CASSLGTEGSGELFF. The DNA of the CDR3 is TGTGCCAGCAGTTTAGGGACAGAGGGGAGCGGGGAGCTGTTTTTT.

A note on this clonotype: A much larger clone is a single base away; this may be a read error. This chain connects TRBV27 to TRBJ2-3, with no clear D. The CDR3 spans 12 residues. Germline-derived CDR1 and CDR2 are MNHEY and SMNVEV (reference sequence). The germline V and J ends were trimmed by 6 bases and 0 bases, with 4 bases remaining between them. CDR3 nucleotide sequence: TGTGCCAGCAGAATTAGCACAGATACGCAGTATTTT. Its protein product is CASRISTDTQYF.

The chain employs TRBV6-2 or TRBV6-3 and TRBJ2-5; the match to TRBD1 covers 7 bases. Germline values: CDR1 MNHEY, CDR2 SVGEGT. J was trimmed by 3 bases and V by 7 bases; bases with no gene match: 8. CDR3 length: 14 amino acids. The CDR3 DNA sequence: TGTGCCAGCACTTTGACAGGGTTGAAAGAGACCCAGTACTTC. The encoded protein is CASTLTGLKETQYF.

The rearrangement uses TRBV3-1 and TRBJ2-1, with TRBD2 matching 7 bases. The junction had 8 bases not matched to a gene; V was cut back by 3 bases and J by 0 bases. The CDR3 runs 17 residues. Germline values: CDR1 LGHDT, CDR2 YNNKEL (reference sequence). The CDR3 bases are TGTGCCAGCAGCCATGAAACTAGCGTAAACTCCTACAATGAGCAGTTCTTC. The encoded protein is CASSHETSVNSYNEQFF.

V gene TRBV6-5 combines with J gene TRBJ2-1; D is possibly TRBD2 (7 bases). Trimming removed 4 bases at V and 4 bases at J, with 41 bases between. This CDR3 spans 24 amino acids. Per the germline V gene, CDR1 is MNHEY and CDR2 is SVGAGI. The DNA for the CDR3 is TGTGCCAGCAGTTCGCCCCCAGTAAAAGCGGCGGGGGCCCTCCTGGGTGGAGGATACAATGAGCAGTTCTTC. It yields the protein CASSSPPVKAAGALLGGGYNEQFF.

This clonotype was detected ten times or more. V usage is TRBV7-9 and J usage is TRBJ1-2, with a possible D match to TRBD1 (6 bases). CDR3 length equals 13 residues. Per germline, CDR1 SEHNR and CDR2 FQNEAQ (reference sequence). V lost 6 bases to trimming and J lost 2 bases, with 10 bases between them. The CDR3 sequence: CASRSGTNYGYTF. The DNA of the CDR3 is TGTGCCAGCAGGTCCGGGACAAACTATGGCTACACCTTC.

The V call is TRBV10-3, the J call TRBJ2-5; TRBD1 agrees at 8 bases. Germline-derived CDR1 and CDR2 are ENHRY and SYGVKD. The V and J ends lost 3 bases and 1 base, in that order; junction bases with no gene match: 1. This CDR3 region has 14 residues. Here the CDR3 reads CAISDDRGQETQYF. For the CDR3, the DNA is TGTGCCATCAGTGATGACAGGGGCCAAGAGACCCAGTACTTC.

This clonotype showed up just a few times. The V gene is TRBV19, the J gene TRBJ2-1; weak D call: TRBD2 (5 bases). V shed 10 bases and J shed 5 bases, with 18 bases lying between them. This CDR3 spans 14 amino acids. Germline values: CDR1 LNHDA, CDR2 SQIVND (reference sequence). CDR3 amino acids: CATAETGVNNEQFF. CDR3 sequence (DNA): TGTGCCACGGCCGAGACCGGGGTTAACAATGAGCAGTTCTTC.

This chain joins TRBV19 and TRBJ1-1; possibly TRBD1 for D (5 bases). The CDR3 runs to 13 residues. Per the germline V gene, CDR1 is LNHDA and CDR2 is SQIVND (reference sequence). V was pared by 10 bases and J by 6 bases, with 18 bases between. The CDR3 nucleotides read TGTGCCACCTCCCCCAGGGAGAGGTCTGAAGCTTTCTTT. Residues: CATSPRERSEAFF.

This clonotype was observed a few times. J is TRBJ2-5 and V is TRBV12-3 or TRBV12-4; 7 nucleotides align to TRBD1. Trimming removed 6 bases from V and 4 bases from J; junction bases left unmatched: 17. The CDR3 is 17 amino acids. CDR3 amino acids: CASSPAPSTGLSETQYF. The CDR3 DNA reads TGTGCCAGCAGCCCAGCCCCCTCGACAGGGTTATCAGAGACCCAGTACTTC.

This clonotype was counted only a few times. The chain carries TRBV7-6 and TRBJ2-7; D is possibly TRBD2 (5 bases). V lost 5 bases and J lost 6, with 17 bases in between. CDR1 and CDR2 from the germline V gene are SGHVS and FNYEAQ. The CDR3 sequence is 14 residues long. The CDR3 DNA is TGTGCCAGCAGCCCCGGGCCCCAGGCGGGCGAGCAGTACGTC. It translates to CASSPGPQAGEQYV.

This chain connects TRBV6-1 to TRBJ1-1; D possibly corresponds to TRBD1 (6 bases). The CDR3 length is 14 residues. Trimming removed 3 bases at V and 1 base at J, with 9 bases between. Germline assignment: CDR1 MNHNS and CDR2 SASEGT. The CDR3 nucleotides are TGTGCCAGCAGTGACACGGGACAGAACACTGAAGCTTTCTTT. This encodes CASSDTGQNTEAFF.

The chain employs TRBV4-1 and TRBJ2-2; D possibly corresponds to TRBD2 (6 bases). Germline V gene lookup returns CDR1 MGHRA and CDR2 YSYEKL. The germline V and J ends were trimmed by 2 bases and 1 base, with 8 bases remaining between them. The CDR3 sequence is 15 residues long. CDR3 coding DNA: TGCGCCAGCAGCCAATGGGGGGTGAACACCGGGGAGCTGTTTTTT. It encodes CASSQWGVNTGELFF.

This clonotype was observed many times. CDR3 residues: CASSFHSAATNEKLFF. CDR3 nucleotides: TGTGCCAGCAGTTTTCATTCGGCAGCAACTAATGAAAAACTGTTTTTT. The chain joins TRBV12-3 or TRBV12-4 to TRBJ1-4, with no clear D. V was pared by 3 bases and J by 0 bases, with 11 bases between. This CDR3 contains 16 residues.

This clonotype came up a few times. This chain uses TRBV19 with TRBJ1-1; the D gene is possibly TRBD1 (5 bases). Trimming removed 5 bases from V and 0 bases from J, with 13 bases in between. CDR1 LNHDA and CDR2 SQIVND come from the germline V gene (reference sequence). The CDR3 runs 15 residues. CDR3 in amino acids: CASSLAGRMNTEAFF. The CDR3 DNA is TGTGCCAGTAGTCTGGCAGGGAGAATGAACACTGAAGCTTTCTTT.

The table lists this clonotype with a count of one. This sequence joins TRBV5-5 and TRBJ2-1; the match to TRBD2 covers 7 bases. The CDR3 has 18 residues. Per the germline V gene, CDR1 is SGHKS and CDR2 is YYEKEE (reference sequence). J was trimmed by 0 bases and V by 4 bases; bases with no gene match: 13. The CDR3 spells CASSGGVSGGVSYNEQFF. Here the CDR3 DNA reads TGTGCCAGCAGCGGGGGGGTGTCTGGGGGGGTCTCCTACAATGAGCAGTTCTTC.

On this clonotype: A much larger clone lies one base from this, so it may be a read error. The chain has TRBV7-2 and TRBJ2-7; 8 positions match TRBD1. The CDR3 length is 14 residues. Germline assignment: CDR1 SGHTA and CDR2 FQGNSA. V dropped 5 bases and J dropped 5; count of bases not matched to a gene: 8. In nucleotides, the CDR3 is TGTGCCAGCAGCCCCCCAGGGGGCAGACACGAGCAGTACGTC. Translated: CASSPPGGRHEQYV.